The subject of this entry is one T cell receptor beta chain. The sample is drawn from a study of T-cell reconstitution after alpha-beta-depleted transplantation in children. Unique molecular identifiers were used to barcode this TCRbeta library. TCRdb fed the PCR reads into MiXCR, producing one record per CDR3 protein. The table has some 110,000 distinct CDR3 sequences, 10% seen once; the top ten hold around 35%. This CDR3 comprises 14 residues. The germline CDR1 and CDR2 sequences are MNHEY and SVGAGI. Unmatched junction bases numbered 5, after V lost 6 bases and J lost 4 bases. This receptor was identified in a boy between 2 and 10 years old with acute lymphoblastic leukemia, due to receive a stem cell transplant. The genes are TRBV6-5 and TRBJ2-2; 7 bases fit TRBD2. The sample was PBMCs, taken before TCRalphabeta/CD19-depleted stem cell transplant. The CDR3 here is CASRAGRGTGELFF. The CDR3 bases are TGTGCCAGCAGAGCGGGGAGAGGCACCGGGGAGCTGTTTTTT.